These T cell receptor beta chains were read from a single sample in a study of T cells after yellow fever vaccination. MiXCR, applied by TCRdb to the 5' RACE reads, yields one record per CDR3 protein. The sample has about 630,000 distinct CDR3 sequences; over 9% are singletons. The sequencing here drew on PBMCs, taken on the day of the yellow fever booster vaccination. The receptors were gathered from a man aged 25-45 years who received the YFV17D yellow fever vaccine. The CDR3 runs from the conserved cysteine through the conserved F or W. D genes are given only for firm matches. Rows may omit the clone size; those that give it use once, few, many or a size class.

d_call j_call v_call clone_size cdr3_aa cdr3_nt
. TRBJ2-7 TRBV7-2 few CASSAGKAREQYF TGTGCCAGCAGCGCGGGCAAGGCTAGGGAGCAGTACTTC
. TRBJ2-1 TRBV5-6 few CAWASAGSYNEQFF TGTGCCTGGGCGTCGGCGGGTTCCTACAATGAGCAGTTCTTC
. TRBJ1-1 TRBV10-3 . CAISGGRGAFF TGTGCCATCAGTGGAGGACGGGGAGCTTTCTTT
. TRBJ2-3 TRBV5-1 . CASSLLTSTGTDTQYF TGCGCCAGCAGCTTGTTGACATCGACGGGGACAGATACGCAGTATTTT
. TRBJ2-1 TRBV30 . CAWSVEDGSYNEQFF TGTGCCTGGAGTGTGGAGGACGGATCCTACAATGAGCAGTTCTTC
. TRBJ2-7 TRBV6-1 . CASTPASAPYEQYF TGTGCCAGCACGCCCGCGTCAGCCCCCTACGAGCAGTACTTC
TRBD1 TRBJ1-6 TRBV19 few CASKGAGGVKNSPLHF TGTGCCAGTAAGGGGGCTGGGGGTGTGAAGAATTCACCCCTCCACTTT
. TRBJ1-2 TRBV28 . CASSFRVLSGYTF TGTGCCAGCAGTTTTCGAGTGCTCTCTGGCTACACCTTC
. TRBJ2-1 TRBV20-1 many CSASYNEQFF TGCAGTGCTAGTTACAATGAGCAGTTCTTC
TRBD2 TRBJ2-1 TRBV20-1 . CSALRASGTNEQFF TGCAGTGCCCTCAGGGCTAGCGGGACCAATGAGCAGTTCTTC
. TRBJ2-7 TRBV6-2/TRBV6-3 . CASAAWVDGEQYF TGTGCCAGCGCAGCGTGGGTTGATGGCGAGCAGTACTTC
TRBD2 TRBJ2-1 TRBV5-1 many CASRRGREFYNEQFF TGCGCCAGCCGGCGGGGGAGGGAGTTCTACAATGAGCAGTTCTTC
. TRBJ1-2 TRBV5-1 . CASSFTGTANYGYTF TGCGCCAGCAGCTTCACCGGGACTGCCAATTATGGCTACACCTTC
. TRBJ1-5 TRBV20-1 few CSAPRAGRDQPQHF TGCAGTGCTCCCAGGGCAGGGAGGGATCAGCCCCAGCATTTT
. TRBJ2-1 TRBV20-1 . CSASNRERNLF TGCAGTGCTAGTAACCGGGAGAGGAATCTCTTC
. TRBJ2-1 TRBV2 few CASSEEGKWNEQFF TGTGCCAGCAGTGAAGAAGGTAAATGGAATGAGCAGTTCTTC
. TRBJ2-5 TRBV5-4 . CATMEIGVVETQYF TGTGCCACTATGGAGATAGGGGTGGTAGAGACCCAGTACTTC
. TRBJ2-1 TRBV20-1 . CSASDGGTNEQFF TGCAGTGCTAGCGATGGAGGGACCAATGAGCAGTTCTTC
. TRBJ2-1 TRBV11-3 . CASRNSGSHEQFF TGTGCCAGCAGAAACTCAGGGTCCCATGAGCAGTTCTTC
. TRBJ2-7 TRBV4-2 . CASSQAGLSGNYEQYF TGTGCCAGCAGCCAAGCGGGACTTTCCGGCAACTACGAGCAGTACTTC
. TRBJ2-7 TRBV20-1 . CSAGGGPRYEQYF TGCAGTGCCGGAGGAGGGCCGCGATACGAGCAGTACTTC
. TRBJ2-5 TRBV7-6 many CASSLAARWAQYF TGTGCCAGCAGCTTAGCAGCCCGCTGGGCGCAGTACTTC
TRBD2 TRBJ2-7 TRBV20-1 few CSARLVAGAYEQYF TGCAGTGCTCGATTGGTAGCGGGAGCCTACGAGCAGTACTTC
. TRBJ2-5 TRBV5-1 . CASSVSDRPETQYF TGCGCCAGCAGCGTTTCAGACAGGCCAGAGACCCAGTACTTC
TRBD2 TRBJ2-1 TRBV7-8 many CASTRLAGGSSYNEQFF TGTGCCAGCACCCGACTAGCGGGAGGGAGCTCCTACAATGAGCAGTTCTTC
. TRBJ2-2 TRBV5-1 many CASSATGNTGELFF TGCGCCAGCAGCGCTACAGGAAACACCGGGGAGCTGTTTTTT
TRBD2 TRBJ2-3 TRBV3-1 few CASSQTLLAPLLTDTQYF TGTGCCAGCAGCCAAACCCTACTAGCGCCTCTCCTCACAGATACGCAGTATTTT
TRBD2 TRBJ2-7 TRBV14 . CASSQDFSRRGVYEQYF TGTGCCAGCAGCCAAGATTTCTCGCGTCGGGGGGTCTACGAGCAGTACTTC
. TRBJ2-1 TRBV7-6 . CASSFAPSNLGVNEQFF TGTGCCAGCAGCTTCGCCCCGAGTAACTTAGGAGTCAATGAGCAGTTCTTC
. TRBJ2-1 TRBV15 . CATSRGWSSYNEQFF TGTGCCACCAGCAGAGGCTGGAGCTCCTACAATGAGCAGTTCTTC
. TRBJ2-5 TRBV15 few CATSRTTNGAQETQYF TGTGCCACCAGCAGAACAACTAATGGGGCCCAAGAGACCCAGTACTTC
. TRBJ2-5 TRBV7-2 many CASSLDSGTPKTQYF TGTGCCAGCAGTCTGGATAGTGGGACCCCAAAGACCCAGTACTTC
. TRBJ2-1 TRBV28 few CASSLPLHEQFF TGTGCCAGCAGTTTACCTTTGCATGAGCAGTTCTTC
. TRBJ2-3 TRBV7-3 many CASSPVMSRGTDTQYF TGTGCCAGCAGCCCCGTAATGAGCCGCGGCACAGATACGCAGTATTTT
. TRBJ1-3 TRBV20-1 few CSASPDSGNTIYF TGCAGTGCTAGCCCCGACTCTGGAAACACCATATATTTT
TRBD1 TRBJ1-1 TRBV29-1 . CSTFRDSNMNTEAFF TGCAGCACATTCCGGGACAGTAACATGAACACTGAAGCTTTCTTT
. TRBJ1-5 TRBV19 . CASSPNRAQPQHF TGTGCCAGTAGTCCGAACAGGGCGCAGCCCCAGCATTTT
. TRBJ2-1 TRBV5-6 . CASSLAPAGVNEQFF TGTGCCAGCAGCTTGGCGCCGGCAGGGGTAAATGAGCAGTTCTTC
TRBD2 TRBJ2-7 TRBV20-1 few CSAISSGLSYEQYF TGCAGTGCAATCTCTAGCGGCCTCTCCTACGAGCAGTACTTC
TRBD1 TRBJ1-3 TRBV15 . CATRPGQGASGNTIYF TGTGCCACCAGGCCGGGACAGGGGGCTTCTGGAAACACCATATATTTT
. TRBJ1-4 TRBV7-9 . CASSGGTAEKLFF TGTGCCAGCAGCGGCGGGACGGCCGAAAAACTGTTTTTT
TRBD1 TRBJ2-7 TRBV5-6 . CASSAAGQGPYEQYF TGTGCCAGCAGCGCGGCGGGACAGGGACCCTACGAGCAGTACTTC
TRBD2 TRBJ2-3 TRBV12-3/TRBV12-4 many CASSQAGVGTDTQYF TGTGCCAGCAGCCAAGCGGGGGTGGGCACAGATACGCAGTATTTT
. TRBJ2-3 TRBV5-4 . CASSSAMGLGTDTQYF TGTGCCAGCAGCTCGGCCATGGGGTTGGGCACAGATACGCAGTATTTT
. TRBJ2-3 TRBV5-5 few CASSTSQGADTQYF TGTGCCAGCAGCACCTCACAGGGAGCAGATACGCAGTATTTT